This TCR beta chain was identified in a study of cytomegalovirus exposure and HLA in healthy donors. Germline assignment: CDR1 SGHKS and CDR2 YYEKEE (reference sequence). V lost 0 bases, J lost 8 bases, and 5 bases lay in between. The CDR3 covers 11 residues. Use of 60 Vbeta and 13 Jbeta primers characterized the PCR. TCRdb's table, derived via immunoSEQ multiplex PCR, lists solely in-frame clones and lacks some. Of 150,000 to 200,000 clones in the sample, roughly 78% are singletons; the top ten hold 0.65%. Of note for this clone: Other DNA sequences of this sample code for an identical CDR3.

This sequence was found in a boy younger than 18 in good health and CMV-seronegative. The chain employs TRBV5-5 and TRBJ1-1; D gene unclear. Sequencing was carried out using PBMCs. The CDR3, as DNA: TGTGCCAGCAGCTTGGCGTCCGAAGCTTTCTTT. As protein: CASSLASEAFF.